This T cell receptor beta chain was captured in a study of blood T cell repertoires in COVID-19 (dated by TCRdb to about 2020). Background for the entire study: Samples from collaborators originated in the United States, Italy and Spain and spanned both the acute and convalescent phases of COVID-19. The prospective study material was composed of cDNA or gDNA derived from T cells, B-cell-depleted T cells, or PBMCs. Subjects who had been exposed to COVID-19, were actively infected with it, or had recovered from it provided the deeply sampled blood TCRbeta repertoires that made up the dataset. A freely available public database, intended as a resource for researchers studying the immune response to SARS-CoV-2, is where the repertoires were released. Samples were obtained from the ongoing ImmuneRACE study (first 160 participants) and from over a thousand subjects provided by 6 global collaborators. Nearly every sample came with metadata listing a de-identified subject ID, COVID-19 status, age in years and sex. Where HLA class I and class II types were available, the types were taken from metadata supplied by the sample provider, not from assay-based typing.

TCRbeta CDR3 regions were amplified from genomic DNA by means of the immunoSEQ Assay, a bias-controlled multiplex PCR. Per the original workflow: The number of nucleated cells in each sample was estimated by amplification of reference gene primers within the assay. Sequence reads were collapsed and filtered to measure the absolute abundance of every unique TCRbeta CDR3 rearrangement. For each sample, productive Simpson clonality was calculated as the square root of Simpson's diversity index over productive rearrangements. The table comes from immuneACCESS by way of TCRdb, which keeps in-frame sequences with V and J called. Part of the clones is missing from these tables; in studies checked, under half for an unresolved V gene and the rest for unknown reasons. V and J calls and clone size are those listed in that table; D and trimming were worked out from the DNA. The sample data list 150,000 to 200,000 clones, and over 65% of these were observed just once. The ten largest clones add up to under 3.5% of the sample.

Concerning this clone itself: Its antigen target is currently unknown. No base quality information exists; no much larger clone differs at one position.

Including the terminal cysteine and phenylalanine, the CDR3 comprises 14 residues. Only CDR3 DNA remains: 42 bases, in frame from the first base. The V and J ends are trimmed by 5 bases and 8 bases, leaving 16 bases between them. In the germline V gene, CDR1 corresponds to SGHVS and CDR2 to FNYEAQ. Whole blood was collected in K2EDTA tubes by collaborating institutions according to the institutions' own protocols. For TCRbeta analysis, collaborators shipped samples in one of three forms: frozen whole blood, isolated PBMCs, or DNA extracted from either of those sample types. Points the paper makes about the study in general: The amount of clinical and demographic metadata varied by source and participant and was provided uncurated.

The origin of this receptor is a woman aged 80 or over with acute or convalescent COVID-19. The sequenced material came from peripheral blood. This chain joins TRBV7-6 to TRBJ2-4; a tentative D match to TRBD1 spans 7 bases. The DNA is as follows: TGTGCCAGCAGCCCGGGGGACAGCGTTTACATTCAGTACTTC. Protein translation: CASSPGDSVYIQYF.